These T cell receptor beta chains were read from a single sample in a study of T-cell memory formation after mild COVID-19. MiXCR was run by TCRdb on the 5' RACE reads, yielding one entry per CDR3 protein. The data contain under 600,000 distinct CDR3 sequences, 20% to 25% of them singletons. Material: PBMCs or a T cell subset sorted from them (not recorded which). The origin of the receptors is an adult woman who had mild COVID-19 (a few samples of this study predate the infection). Cell type and time point are not known. Each CDR3 is given with its conserved first and last residue. The D gene is left open where the match is weak. The size entry is marked missing in some rows and otherwise reads once, few, many or a size class.

j_call d_call clone_size v_call cdr3_nt cdr3_aa
TRBJ2-7 . few TRBV7-2 TGTGCCAGCAGCTTAGAGGCCCAGGCCCAGTACTTC CASSLEAQAQYF
TRBJ1-1 . . TRBV7-2 TGTGCCAGCAGATTGAGAAGCTTGAACACTGAAGCTTTCTTT CASRLRSLNTEAFF
TRBJ2-7 TRBD2 . TRBV4-3 TGCGCCAGCAGCCAAGATCCGTTGGGAGGGGAGCAGTACTTC CASSQDPLGGEQYF
TRBJ1-4 . . TRBV2 TGTGCCAGCAGCAGACGGGAGAATGAAAAACTGTTTTTT CASSRRENEKLFF
TRBJ2-2 . . TRBV27 TGTGCCAGCAGTTTATGGTCGCCCACCGGGGAGCTGTTTTTT CASSLWSPTGELFF
TRBJ1-6 . few TRBV6-6 TGTGCCAGCAGTTACGATGGCAGACCGGGGAATTCACCCCTCCACTTT CASSYDGRPGNSPLHF
TRBJ2-2 TRBD2 few TRBV7-3 TGTGCCAGCAGCATAGCGGGGAGGGAGACCGGGGAGCTGTTTTTT CASSIAGRETGELFF
TRBJ1-3 . few TRBV12-3/TRBV12-4 TGTGCCAGCAGTAGACCGGGGGTTGGAAACACCATATATTTT CASSRPGVGNTIYF
TRBJ2-5 TRBD2 few TRBV20-1 TGCAGTGCTAGCTCTCGGGCTAGCGGGCGTGGGGAGACCCAGTACTTC CSASSRASGRGETQYF
TRBJ2-6 . . TRBV18 TGTGCCAGCTCACCAACCGGACACTCTGGGGCCAACGTCCTGACTTTC CASSPTGHSGANVLTF
TRBJ2-5 . . TRBV20-1 TGCAGTGCTAGGTTTGGTGCGGAGACCCAGTACTTC CSARFGAETQYF
TRBJ1-1 TRBD1 . TRBV11-3 TGTGCCAGCAGCTCTTGGACAGGGTCGAACACTGAAGCTTTCTTT CASSSWTGSNTEAFF
TRBJ1-1 TRBD1 . TRBV29-1 TGCAGCGTGGGGGGGGGACAGGCAACGAACACTGAAGCTTTCTTT CSVGGGQATNTEAFF
TRBJ1-5 . few TRBV7-2 TGTGCCAGCAGCCCCGCTCAGGGCGGTCAGCCCCAGCATTTT CASSPAQGGQPQHF
TRBJ2-2 TRBD2 few TRBV27 TGTGCCAGCAGTTCGGGACTAGCGGATCTCACCGGGGAGCTGTTTTTT CASSSGLADLTGELFF
TRBJ2-1 TRBD1 . TRBV4-2 TGTGCCAGCAGCCAAGAGGGGACAGGGACCTCCTACAATGAGCAGTTCTTC CASSQEGTGTSYNEQFF
TRBJ2-6 . few TRBV5-1 TGCGCCAGCAGCTTGGGGACAGCCCCCTCTGGGGCCAACGTCCTGACTTTC CASSLGTAPSGANVLTF
TRBJ1-5 . . TRBV12-3/TRBV12-4 TGTGCCAGCAGTTTGGATCCCTCGCCCCAGCATTTT CASSLDPSPQHF
TRBJ1-1 . . TRBV7-9 TGTGCCAGCAGCCAATACACGAACACTGAAGCTTTCTTT CASSQYTNTEAFF
TRBJ2-7 TRBD1 . TRBV6-5 TGTGCCAGCAGTTACACGCTACTCCGGGACAGCCGCCCCTACGAGCAGTACTTC CASSYTLLRDSRPYEQYF
TRBJ1-5 . few TRBV6-6 TGTGCCAGCAGTTACCGGGGGTCCAATCAGCCCCAGCATTTT CASSYRGSNQPQHF
TRBJ1-2 . . TRBV19 TGTGCCAGTAGTCCCTGGGGGGCCGTTGGCTACACCTTC CASSPWGAVGYTF
TRBJ2-3 . . TRBV6-1 TGTGCCAGCAGTGAAGCGCAGGGGCTCAGCACAGATACGCAGTATTTT CASSEAQGLSTDTQYF
TRBJ2-7 . . TRBV12-3/TRBV12-4 TGTGCCAGCAGTACTGTACGAGTAACCTACGAGCAGTACTTC CASSTVRVTYEQYF
TRBJ1-6 . . TRBV6-1 TGTGCCAGCAGCTTGGGGACCCTGCTTAGTTCACCCCTCCACTTT CASSLGTLLSSPLHF
TRBJ2-2 TRBD2 once TRBV18 TGTGCCAGCTCACAACTACTAGCGGCAACATCCACCGGGGAGCTGTTTTTT CASSQLLAATSTGELFF
TRBJ2-3 TRBD1 . TRBV7-2 TGTGCCAGCAGCCCCGGGACAGGGGGAGATACGCAGTATTTT CASSPGTGGDTQYF
TRBJ2-1 . . TRBV2 TGTGCCAGCGCCCCCCGGACAACTACGTATGAGCAGTTCTTC CASAPRTTTYEQFF
TRBJ2-1 . . TRBV11-3 TGTGCCAGCAGCGGGACGGAAGTATTCTTC CASSGTEVFF
TRBJ1-1 TRBD1 . TRBV20-1 TGCAGTGCTCGCAGGGGGGCCACCACTAACACTGAAGCTTTCTTT CSARRGATTNTEAFF
TRBJ2-2 . . TRBV20-1 TGCAGTGCTAGTGGGCCGAGGGGAAAGACCGGGGAGCTGTTTTTT CSASGPRGKTGELFF